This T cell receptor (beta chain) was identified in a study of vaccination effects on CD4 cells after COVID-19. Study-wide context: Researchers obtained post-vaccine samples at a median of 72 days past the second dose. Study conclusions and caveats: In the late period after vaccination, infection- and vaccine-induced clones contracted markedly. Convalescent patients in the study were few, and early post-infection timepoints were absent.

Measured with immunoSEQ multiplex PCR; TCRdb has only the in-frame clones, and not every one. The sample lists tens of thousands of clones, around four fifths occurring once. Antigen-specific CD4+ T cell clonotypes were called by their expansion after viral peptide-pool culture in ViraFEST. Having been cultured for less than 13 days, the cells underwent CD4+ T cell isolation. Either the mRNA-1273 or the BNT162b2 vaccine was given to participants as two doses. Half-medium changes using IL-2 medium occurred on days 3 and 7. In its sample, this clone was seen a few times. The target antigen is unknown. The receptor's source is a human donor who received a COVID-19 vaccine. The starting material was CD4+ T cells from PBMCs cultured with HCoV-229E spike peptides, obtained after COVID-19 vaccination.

The CDR3 sequence: CASSSHRDASNTEAFF. The CDR3 bases are TGTGCCAGCAGCTCACACCGGGACGCTTCGAACACTGAAGCTTTCTTT. V is TRBV7-9 and J is TRBJ1-1; a possible D gene is TRBD1 (5 bases). Germline CDR1 is SEHNR and CDR2 is FQNEAQ (reference sequence). Trimming shortened V by 4 bases and J by 1 base, and 16 bases separated the two germline ends. This CDR3 has 16 amino acids.